The 32 T cell receptor beta chains listed next were all sequenced from one sample in a study of radiation and T cells in renal cell carcinoma. As to time point: baseline pretreatment blood. Treatment here: 15 Gy SBRT to primary tumor, nephrectomy 4 weeks later. Produced via immunoSEQ multiplex PCR; TCRdb's table is partial and in-frame only. The sample shows 45,000 to 65,000 clones, roughly three quarters of them seen only once. The sequenced sample was blood, obtained from a patient whose treatment included radiotherapy and nephrectomy. The receptors shown here come from a man aged 60-69 years with renal cell carcinoma.

This clone was seen a handful of times. This chain links TRBV7-9 with TRBJ2-1, with 9 bases aligning to TRBD1. This CDR3 is built from 16 residues. Germline-derived CDR1 and CDR2 are SEHNR and FQNEAQ (reference sequence). V was clipped by 4 bases and J by 8 bases; unmatched bases: 12. The CDR3 DNA is TGTGCCAGCAGCTCCGGTCAGACAGGGGGAATAGATGAGCAGTTCTTC. This gives the protein CASSSGQTGGIDEQFF.

The chain employs TRBV20-1 and TRBJ2-7, with TRBD2 as a possible D gene (6 bases). In germline, CDR1 is DFQATT, CDR2 SNEGSKA (reference sequence). Deletions cut 7 bases from V and 2 bases from J, with 9 bases between. The CDR3 contains 11 residues. The CDR3 region is CSVGGAYEQYF. CDR3 bases: TGCAGTGTGGGGGGTGCCTACGAGCAGTACTTC.

The chain links TRBV6-5 to TRBJ1-1, with TRBD1 matching 8 bases. The CDR3 is made up of 15 amino acids. V shed 5 bases and J 3 bases; nucleotides not matched to a gene: 8. The germline CDR1 and CDR2 sequences are MNHEY and SVGAGI. The CDR3 region is CASSNRQGTYTEAFF. DNA for the CDR3: TGTGCCAGCAGTAATCGACAGGGGACCTACACTGAAGCTTTCTTT.

This clone is categorized as medium-sized. J is TRBJ2-1 and V is TRBV4-3, with TRBD1 identical over 8 bases. There are 15 residues in the CDR3. CDR1 is LGHNA and CDR2 is YSLEER in the germline V gene. The J segment lost 7 bases and the V segment lost 0 bases, leaving 5 bases of the junction unmatched. CDR3 sequence reads: CASSQEARGRNEQFF. The CDR3 region has the DNA TGCGCCAGCAGCCAAGAGGCCAGGGGGCGGAATGAGCAGTTCTTC.

The V call is TRBV11-3, the J call TRBJ2-1; D is ambiguous. This CDR3 comprises 15 residues. Germline CDR1 reads SGHNT; CDR2 reads YENEEA. The V gene lost 5 bases and the J gene lost 0 bases, with 11 bases spanning the gap. The CDR3 DNA sequence: TGTGCCAGCAGCGCGGACGCCTTCTCCTACAATGAGCAGTTCTTC. This gives the protein CASSADAFSYNEQFF.

This clone was recorded once. The J gene is TRBJ2-1, the V gene TRBV6-6, with 9 bases identical to TRBD1. This CDR3 spans 16 amino acids. Germline trimming cut 6 bases from V and 4 bases from J; bases unmatched to any gene: 10. From germline, CDR1 is MNHNY and CDR2 SVGAGI (reference sequence). Here the CDR3 reads CASSTGQGSRYNEQFF. The DNA for the CDR3 is TGTGCCAGCAGCACCGGACAGGGGTCCCGTTACAATGAGCAGTTCTTC.

The rearrangement links TRBV5-6 to TRBJ1-5; D ambiguous. V lost 2 bases to trimming and J lost 4 bases, with 10 bases between them. This CDR3 is built from 14 residues. CDR1 is SGHDT and CDR2 is YYEEEE in the germline V gene. CDR3 in amino acids: CASSLAGYNQPQHF. The CDR3 DNA sequence: TGTGCCAGCAGCTTAGCGGGGTATAATCAGCCCCAGCATTTT. Supplemented by reference TRBV5-6 and TRBJ1-5, the full variable domain reads DAGVTQSPTHLIKTRGQQVTLRCSPKSGHDTVSWYQQALGQGPQFIFQYYEEEERQRGNFPDRFSGHQFPNYSSELNVNALLLGDSALYLCASSLAGYNQPQHFGDGTRLSIL.

The chain links TRBV6-1 to TRBJ1-3, with a weak D call TRBD1 (5 bases). This CDR3 region has 13 residues. V dropped 7 bases and J dropped 8 bases, with 15 bases sitting between them. Germline-derived CDR1 and CDR2 are MNHNS and SASEGT. CDR3 sequence reads: CASTEPGIDTIYF. The CDR3 nucleotides read TGTGCCAGCACCGAACCAGGGATAGACACCATATATTTT.

This sequence joins TRBV10-2 and TRBJ2-6, with 9 bases that match TRBD1. The CDR3 is 18 residues long. Germline values: CDR1 WSHSY, CDR2 SAAADI. Trimming cost V 3 bases and J 0 bases; bases outside gene matches: 6. CDR3 protein: CASSEPGQGYSGANVLTF. In nucleotides, the CDR3 is TGCGCCAGCAGTGAACCAGGACAGGGGTACTCTGGGGCCAACGTCCTGACTTTC.

This chain joins TRBV14 and TRBJ1-2; D is uncertain. From germline, CDR1 is SGHDN and CDR2 FVKESK. With 3 bases removed from V and 4 bases from J, the gap between germline ends came to 18 bases. The CDR3 extends over 16 amino acids. The CDR3 DNA sequence: TGTGCCAGCAGCCAGGAGCACTTGCCCAGCGTCTATGGCTACACCTTC. Translation: CASSQEHLPSVYGYTF.

V is TRBV7-9 and J is TRBJ1-5; D might be TRBD1 (5 bases). The V end lost 5 bases, the J end lost 4 bases, and 9 bases lay between the germline ends. Germline values: CDR1 SEHNR, CDR2 FQNEAQ (reference sequence). The CDR3 consists of 13 residues. The CDR3 here is CASSRDGNQPQHF. DNA of the CDR3: TGTGCCAGCAGCAGGGACGGGAATCAGCCCCAGCATTTT.

This clone was detected only a few times. The J gene is TRBJ1-1, the V gene TRBV19; unclear D gene. CDR1 is LNHDA, CDR2 SQIVND, per germline (reference sequence). The CDR3 sequence is 16 residues long. Trimming removed 2 bases at V and 6 bases at J, with 19 bases between. The CDR3 here is CASSILPGQYGPEAFF. The CDR3 DNA sequence: TGTGCCAGTAGTATACTCCCCGGGCAGTATGGCCCTGAAGCTTTCTTT.

In this sample, this clone turned up once. V gene TRBV11-2 combines with J gene TRBJ2-6; tentatively, D is TRBD1 or TRBD2 (5 bases each). The ends were cut back, 5 bases at V and 0 bases at J, with 11 bases in the middle. CDR3 length: 16 residues. Germline lookup yields CDR1 SGHAT and CDR2 FQNNGV. The chain's CDR3 is CASSPQGPSGANVLTF. Written as DNA, the CDR3 is TGTGCCAGCAGCCCCCAGGGACCCTCTGGGGCCAACGTCCTGACTTTC. Complete variable domain (other parts from reference TRBV11-2 and TRBJ2-6): EAGVAQSPRYKIIEKRQSVAFWCNPISGHATLYWYQQILGQGPKLLIQFQNNGVVDDSQLPKDRFSAERLKGVDSTLKIQPAKLEDSAVYLCASSPQGPSGANVLTFGAGSRLTVL.

About this clone: This sample also contains other DNA sequences that code for the same CDR3. The chain couples TRBV7-3 to TRBJ2-3; D is perhaps TRBD1 or TRBD2 (7 bases each). This CDR3 has 15 amino acids. In germline, CDR1 is SGHTA, CDR2 FQGTGA. V lost 5 bases and J lost 2, with 14 bases in between. The CDR3 spells CASSPGGGPTDTQYF. For the CDR3, the DNA is TGTGCCAGCAGCCCAGGGGGGGGGCCCACAGATACGCAGTATTTT. The full variable domain, in which reference TRBV7-3 and TRBJ2-3 provide the parts outside the CDR3, is GAGVSQTPSNKVTEKGKYVELRCDPISGHTALYWYRQSLGQGPEFLIYFQGTGAADDSGLPNDRFFAVRPEGSVSTLKIQRTERGDSAVYLCASSPGGGPTDTQYFGPGTRLTVL.

CDR3 DNA: TGTGCCAGCAGGTACGGGCTAGCGGGAGACGAGCAGTACTTC. Amino acid sequence: CASRYGLAGDEQYF. The genes are TRBV6-5 and TRBJ2-7; 10 bases align to TRBD2. The CDR3 consists of 14 residues. The V and J ends lost 6 bases and 5 bases, in that order; junction bases with no gene match: 7. The germline V gene encodes CDR1 MNHEY and CDR2 SVGAGI.

V is TRBV7-3 and J is TRBJ2-1; D is possibly TRBD2 (6 bases). V lost 3 bases to trimming and J lost 9 bases, with 9 bases between them. Germline V gene data show CDR1 as SGHTA and CDR2 as FQGTGA. This CDR3 region has 12 residues. Here the CDR3 DNA reads TGTGCCAGCAGCTTCGTGGGGGGTGAGCAGTTCTTC. Its protein is CASSFVGGEQFF.

The V call is TRBV2, the J call TRBJ1-2, with 7 positions matching TRBD1. With 7 bases clipped from V and 1 base from J, the junction kept 15 bases outside the gene matches. The CDR3 contains 17 residues. In germline, CDR1 is SNHLY, CDR2 FYNNEI. The CDR3 is CASILLLGQSINYGYTF. For the CDR3, the DNA is TGTGCCAGCATTCTCCTTTTGGGACAGTCGATTAACTATGGCTACACCTTC.

The chain has TRBV19 and TRBJ1-4; D is uncertain. The CDR3 has 17 residues. The V gene's germline CDR1 is LNHDA and CDR2 SQIVND (reference sequence). Trimming took off 7 bases at V and 0 bases at J, with 18 bases between the two ends. CDR3 sequence: CASTIGQARPTNEKLFF. The CDR3 nucleotides read TGTGCCAGTACCATCGGGCAGGCTCGCCCAACTAATGAAAAACTGTTTTTT.

A few counts support this clone. The chain links TRBV19 to TRBJ1-1; possibly TRBD1 for D (5 bases). This CDR3 is 11 amino acids long. Germline CDR1 LNHDA, CDR2 SQIVND (reference sequence). Trimming removed 8 bases at V and 11 bases at J, with 15 bases between. CDR3 sequence: CASGDGLGAFF. CDR3 nucleotides: TGTGCCAGTGGGGACGGCCTTGGGGCTTTCTTT.

The rearrangement joins TRBV7-2 to TRBJ1-4, with 7 bases that match TRBD1. Per the germline V gene, CDR1 is SGHTA and CDR2 is FQGNSA. After removal of 3 bases from V and 7 bases from J, the junction contained 11 bases not matched to a gene. CDR3 length: 16 amino acids. The CDR3 nucleotides read TGTGCCAGCAGCTTTCTTTCGACAGGGAGGGGTGAAAAACTGTTTTTT. It codes for CASSFLSTGRGEKLFF. Full variable domain (remainder filled in from reference TRBV7-2 and TRBJ1-4): GAGVSQSPSNKVTEKGKDVELRCDPISGHTALYWYRQSLGQGLEFLIYFQGNSAPDKSGLPSDRFSAERTGGSVSTLTIQRTQQEDSAVYLCASSFLSTGRGEKLFFGSGTQLSVL.

The chain is built from TRBV29-1 and TRBJ2-4; 9 bases match TRBD1. This CDR3 comprises 13 residues. CDR1 SQVTM and CDR2 ANQGSEA come from the germline V gene. Trimming took 8 bases from V and 5 from J; bases not matched to a gene: 7. CDR3 sequence (DNA): TGCAGCAGTCGACAGGGGGGCGAAAACATTCAGTACTTC. Translation gives CSSRQGGENIQYF.

This rearrangement joins TRBV7-9 to TRBJ1-5; no firm D call. This CDR3 has 13 amino acids. The germline V gene has CDR1 SEHNR and CDR2 FQNEAQ (reference sequence). With 5 bases removed from V and 6 bases from J, the gap between germline ends came to 11 bases. CDR3: CASSRRWGQPQHF. The CDR3 DNA follows: TGTGCCAGCAGCCGCCGATGGGGTCAGCCCCAGCATTTT.

This clone was found a few times. The V gene is TRBV27, the J gene TRBJ2-1; TRBD2 matches at 11 bases. The CDR3 runs 16 residues. Germline V gives CDR1 MNHEY, CDR2 SMNVEV (reference sequence). After removal of 2 bases from V and 10 bases from J, the junction contained 10 bases not matched to a gene. The DNA of the CDR3 is TGTGCCAGCAGTTTACTCACTAGCGGGGGATTTGGGGAGCAGTTCTTC. It specifies CASSLLTSGGFGEQFF.

In its sample, this clone was seen a few times. The V and J genes are TRBV30 and TRBJ1-1; D is unclear. Germline V CDR1 and CDR2: GTSNPN, SVGIG (reference sequence). This CDR3 spans 12 amino acids. V was cut by 2 bases and J by 7 bases, with 11 bases left in between. The CDR3 region has the DNA TGTGCCTGGAGTCGGACCAGCGGTGAAGCTTTCTTT. It codes for CAWSRTSGEAFF.

The chain joins TRBV11-3 to TRBJ1-2; 8 bases agree with TRBD1. The CDR3 runs to 15 residues. V gave up 2 bases and J gave up 3 bases; unmatched junction bases: 5. Germline values: CDR1 SGHNT, CDR2 YENEEA. CDR3 sequence: CASSLFQGADYGYTF. In DNA, the CDR3 is TGTGCCAGCAGCTTATTCCAGGGGGCAGACTATGGCTACACCTTC.

V is TRBV10-3 and J is TRBJ1-2; 7 nucleotides line up with TRBD1. Germline V lookup: CDR1 ENHRY, CDR2 SYGVKD. V lost 7 bases to trimming and J lost 5 bases; unmatched junction nucleotides: 16. This CDR3 is 16 amino acids long. As DNA, the CDR3 is TGTGCCATCAATCCCGGGACAGCCTATATTCAGTATGGCTACACCTTC. This encodes CAINPGTAYIQYGYTF.

The CDR3 DNA sequence: TGTGCCAGCAGTGAATCGTACCAGAATCAGCCCCAGCATTTT. This codes for CASSESYQNQPQHF. J is TRBJ1-5 and V is TRBV2; D is unresolved. The CDR3 covers 14 residues. Germline values: CDR1 SNHLY, CDR2 FYNNEI. V was pared by 2 bases and J by 4 bases, with 9 bases between.

CDR3 in DNA: TGTGCCAGCAGCCCCCGGTGGGTTTCCTACGAGCAGTACTTC. Its protein product is CASSPRWVSYEQYF. The rearrangement joins TRBV7-8 to TRBJ2-7; D unclear. CDR1 and CDR2 (germline): SGHVS, FQNEAQ. Between the trimmed V and J ends, which lost 5 bases and 1 base, there was a span of 12 bases. This CDR3 has 14 amino acids.

The chain carries TRBV5-6 and TRBJ2-7; D remains unclear. CDR3 length: 15 residues. The V end lost 0 bases, the J end lost 1 base, and 11 bases lay between the germline ends. Germline CDR1 SGHDT, CDR2 YYEEEE. DNA of the CDR3: TGTGCCAGCAGCTTGGATGGTCAGTTATCCTACGAGCAGTACTTC. Translating gives CASSLDGQLSYEQYF.

The J gene is TRBJ1-3, the V gene TRBV19; D not resolved. The CDR3 extends over 15 amino acids. Per the germline V gene, CDR1 is LNHDA and CDR2 is SQIVND (reference sequence). Between the trimmed V and J ends, which lost 5 bases and 8 bases, there was a span of 19 bases. For the CDR3, the DNA is TGTGCCAGTAGTTTTGGAGCCTTCGGATCGTACACCATATATTTT. This codes for CASSFGAFGSYTIYF.

The V gene is TRBV28, the J gene TRBJ1-2; 7 nucleotides line up with TRBD1. CDR3 length equals 15 residues. V lost 5 bases to trimming and J lost 3 bases; unmatched junction nucleotides: 9. Germline assignment: CDR1 MDHEN and CDR2 SYDVKM. The CDR3 sequence is CASSPDERGHYGYTF. The CDR3 coding sequence is TGTGCCAGCAGTCCAGACGAGAGGGGGCACTATGGCTACACCTTC.

This clone has just a few counts. V and J are TRBV28 and TRBJ2-7; 7 positions agree with TRBD1. This CDR3 comprises 13 residues. The V gene end was trimmed by 5 bases and the J gene end by 2 bases; junction bases not matched to a gene: 3. Germline assignment: CDR1 MDHEN and CDR2 SYDVKM. CDR3 sequence reads: CASSGDSPYEQYF. The CDR3 nucleotides are TGTGCCAGCAGTGGGGACAGCCCCTACGAGCAGTACTTC.